This T cell receptor (beta chain) was identified during a study of shared clonotypes between healthy human individuals. Study findings and constraints: Between several donors, naive CD4 clonotypes were shared at a level of around 4.9%. Few donors limited the genetic and exposure-history diversity represented.

Here immunoSEQ multiplex PCR was the method, and the copy in TCRdb shows in-frame clones only, minus some. The sample has about 2.5 million clones; less than 95% are singletons. A remark on this clone: Antigen specificity is unknown.

The specimen sequenced was naive CD4+ T cells from PBMCs. The subset denotes: CD45RA+ positively selected. The receptor's source is a man in his late teens or twenties in good health. Some clones in this sample may be carry-over from other donors' samples.

CDR3 coding DNA: TGCGCCAGCAGTCACCAGGGGGTGGTGATCACCGGGGAGCTGTTTTTT. Its protein product is CASSHQGVVITGELFF. The chain links TRBV23-1 to TRBJ2-2; 7 bases agree with TRBD1. TRBV23-1 is an open reading frame, and its role is uncertain. The CDR3 sequence is 16 residues long. V was clipped by 3 bases and J by 4 bases; unmatched bases: 8.